This T cell receptor beta chain was documented in a study of CD8 T cells in Susac syndrome. Random hexamers were used to reverse transcribe roughly 0.45 to 1 ug of RNA. MiXCR, run by TCRdb on the immunoSEQ multiplex PCR reads, gives a single entry per CDR3 protein. The sample carries some 400,000 distinct CDR3 sequences, around 85% recorded once. Germline assignment: CDR1 SGHDT and CDR2 YYEEEE. V was trimmed by 0 bases and J by 4 bases, leaving 10 bases between them. This CDR3 is 14 amino acids long. While CD8+ and CD4+ T cells were isolated negatively, TEMRA cells were enriched by FACS. The chain carries TRBV5-6 and TRBJ1-2; D unclear. The specimen sequenced was CD8+ T cells from PBMCs. This receptor was taken from a human donor with multiple sclerosis. CDR3 in amino acids: CASSLEAAGYGYTF. CDR3 in DNA: TGTGCCAGCAGCTTGGAGGCCGCGGGCTATGGCTACACCTTC.